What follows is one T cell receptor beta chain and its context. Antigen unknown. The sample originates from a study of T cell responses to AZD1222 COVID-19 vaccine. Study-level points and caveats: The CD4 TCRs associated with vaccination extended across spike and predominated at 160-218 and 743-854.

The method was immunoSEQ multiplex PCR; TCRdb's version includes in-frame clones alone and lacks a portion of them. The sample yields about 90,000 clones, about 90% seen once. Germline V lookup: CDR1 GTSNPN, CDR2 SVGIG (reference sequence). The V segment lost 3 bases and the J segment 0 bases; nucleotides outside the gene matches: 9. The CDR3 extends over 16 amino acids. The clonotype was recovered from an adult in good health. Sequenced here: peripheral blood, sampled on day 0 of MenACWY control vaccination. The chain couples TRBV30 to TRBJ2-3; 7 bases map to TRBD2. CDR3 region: CAWSVGLAESTDTQYF. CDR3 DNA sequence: TGTGCCTGGAGCGTCGGGCTAGCGGAAAGCACAGATACGCAGTATTTT.